The present entry profiles one TCR beta chain with its context. Germline assignment: CDR1 MNHNY and CDR2 SVGAGI (reference sequence). The CDR3 covers 10 residues. The V end was cut by 6 bases, the J end by 8 bases, with 5 bases between. The entry originates in a study of blood T cell repertoires in COVID-19. Overall study: Samples representing acute and convalescent COVID-19 were sourced from the United States, Italy and Spain. PBMCs, B-cell-depleted T cells, or T cells provided the cDNA or gDNA that made up the material.

Per the original data handling: Nucleated cell number was recorded as an estimate derived from reference gene primer amplification. Profiled with immunoSEQ multiplex PCR; TCRdb holds only in-frame clones, not every one. From that table come the V and J calls and clone size; the DNA was used to work out D and trimming. The sample yields 250,000 to 300,000 clones, roughly 79% seen once. The rearrangement uses TRBV6-6 and TRBJ1-5; D uncertain. Specimen: peripheral blood. The source of this sequence is a woman aged 55-69 years with active or convalescent COVID-19. This CDR3 is CASSGEPQHF. The CDR3 bases are TGTGCCAGCAGCGGGGAGCCCCAGCATTTT.